This TCR beta chain emerged from a study of cytomegalovirus exposure and HLA in healthy donors. In the study overall: Caucasian-associated ancestry cluster membership applied to about four fifths of several hundred genotyped donors.

As regards this clone: Its antigen remains unknown.

This CDR3 comprises 14 residues. V lost 4 bases, J lost 2 bases, and 6 bases stayed unmatched. Germline V gives CDR1 SGDLS, CDR2 YYNGEE. The study's findings and limits: In terms of immune exposure information, only CMV serostatus was available. The authors later linked a missense DCLRE1C variant to TCR beta V- and J-gene trimming. It was reported that TCR beta sequences correctly inferred the HLA-A and HLA-B alleles for most subjects.

The PCR had 60 Vbeta and 13 Jbeta primers. Some clones are missing from TCRdb's copy, which holds only in-frame ones; the method was immunoSEQ multiplex PCR. Of approximately 160,000 clones in the sample, about 71% were seen once. The chain links TRBV9 to TRBJ2-7, with 7 positions matching TRBD1. Sequencing used PBMCs. This sequence originates from a woman between 40 and 50 years old in good health and CMV-seropositive. Here the CDR3 DNA reads TGTGCCAGCAGCCGGTTGGGGACAGCCTACGAGCAGTACTTC. Translation: CASSRLGTAYEQYF.